What follows are 10 T cell receptor beta chains derived from one specimen sequenced in a study of blood T cell repertoires in COVID-19. This table comes from immunoSEQ multiplex PCR, and its TCRdb copy is limited to in-frame clones, with some not included. The sample gives about 200,000 clones, approximately 88% of which show up once; roughly 30% is in the top ten. Source material: peripheral blood. These receptors were collected from a middle-aged man with acute or convalescent COVID-19.

The rearrangement uses TRBV3-1 (or the pseudogene TRBV3-2) and TRBJ2-4; 7 nucleotides agree with TRBD1. V shed 1 base, J shed 6 bases, and the junction held 12 bases outside the gene matches. CDR1 is LGHDT, CDR2 YNNKEL, per germline (reference sequence). This CDR3 contains 17 residues. The chain's CDR3 is CASSQVGTATARNIQYF. The CDR3 coding sequence is TGTGCCAGCAGCCAAGTTGGGACAGCCACTGCTAGAAACATTCAGTACTTC.

The chain combines TRBV7-2 with TRBJ1-5; D not resolved. CDR3 size: 15 residues. The germline V gene has CDR1 SGHTA and CDR2 FQGNSA. Deletions cut 5 bases from V and 3 bases from J, with 14 bases between. The CDR3 spells CASSPGGEDNQPQHF. The CDR3 DNA reads as TGTGCCAGCAGCCCCGGAGGTGAGGACAATCAGCCCCAGCATTTT.

V usage is TRBV29-1 and J usage is TRBJ1-2; 7 bases line up with TRBD1. V dropped 7 bases and J dropped 2; count of bases not matched to a gene: 10. The germline V gene encodes CDR1 SQVTM and CDR2 ANQGSEA. The CDR3 length is 14 residues. In DNA form, the CDR3 reads TGCAGCGCCGACAGGGACCAAAAAAACTATGGCTACACCTTC. This translates into CSADRDQKNYGYTF. The whole variable domain, filled in from reference TRBV29-1 and TRBJ1-2, reads SAVISQKPSRDICQRGTSLTIQCQVDSQVTMMFWYRQQPGQSLTLIATANQGSEATYESGFVIDKFPISRPNLTFSTLTVSNMSPEDSSIYLCSADRDQKNYGYTFGSGTRLTVV.

The chain couples TRBV3-1 (or the pseudogene TRBV3-2) to TRBJ2-1; D is possibly TRBD2 (5 bases). V gave up 4 bases and J gave up 7 bases, with 20 bases separating them. From germline, CDR1 is LGHDT and CDR2 YNNKEL (reference sequence). There are 16 residues in the CDR3. CDR3 nucleotide sequence: TGTGCCAGCAGCCGAGACGCCGCGGGTAAGGATAATGAGCAGTTCTTC. Its translation is CASSRDAAGKDNEQFF.

The gene calls are TRBV29-1 and TRBJ2-5; 11 bases align to TRBD1. Trimming took 4 bases from V and 3 from J; bases not matched to a gene: 7. Germline lookup yields CDR1 SQVTM and CDR2 ANQGSEA. The CDR3 is 15 amino acids. The CDR3: CSVGTPGQGEETQYF. The CDR3, as DNA: TGCAGCGTTGGGACCCCGGGACAGGGGGAAGAGACCCAGTACTTC.

CDR3 DNA sequence: TGCGCCAGCAGAGAGGGCGGGAGAACTCACGAGCAGTACTTC. Its protein is CASREGGRTHEQYF. The rearrangement uses TRBV10-2 and TRBJ2-7; the match to TRBD2 covers 7 bases. The CDR3 runs 14 residues. Germline assignment: CDR1 WSHSY and CDR2 SAAADI. After removal of 6 bases from V and 5 bases from J, the junction contained 10 bases not matched to a gene.

This sequence joins TRBV7-2 and TRBJ2-7; 8 bases are a match to TRBD2. The CDR3 runs 15 residues. Germline values: CDR1 SGHTA, CDR2 FQGNSA. V shed 1 base and J 4 bases; nucleotides not matched to a gene: 6. For the CDR3, the DNA is TGTGCCAGCAGCTTAGGCGGCGGGAGGATTTACGAGCAGTACTTC. It translates to CASSLGGGRIYEQYF. Combining the CDR3 with reference TRBV7-2 and TRBJ2-7 gives the whole variable domain GAGVSQSPSNKVTEKGKDVELRCDPISGHTALYWYRQSLGQGLEFLIYFQGNSAPDKSGLPSDRFSAERTGGSVSTLTIQRTQQEDSAVYLCASSLGGGRIYEQYFGPGTRLTVT.

This chain links TRBV5-5 with TRBJ1-5; D gene unclear. CDR3 length: 15 amino acids. Germline assignment: CDR1 SGHKS and CDR2 YYEKEE (reference sequence). V gave up 5 bases and J gave up 7 bases, with 19 bases separating them. The DNA of the CDR3 is TGTGCCAGCAGATCAGACCCCGGGAGAGGACAGCCCCAGCATTTT. Its protein product is CASRSDPGRGQPQHF.

The V gene is TRBV7-2, the J gene TRBJ1-6; 7 nucleotides align to TRBD1. The CDR3 runs 14 residues. The germline V gene encodes CDR1 SGHTA and CDR2 FQGNSA. V lost 5 bases, J lost 6 bases, and 4 bases stayed unmatched. CDR3 amino acids: CASSLGQINSPLHF. In DNA, the CDR3 is TGTGCCAGCAGCCTGGGACAGATTAATTCACCCCTCCACTTT.

In DNA, the CDR3 is TGTGCCAGTAGTATCGGGAGGAGGGGGACCCAGTACTTC. As protein: CASSIGRRGTQYF. The chain joins TRBV19 to TRBJ2-5; 7 bases are a match to TRBD2. The CDR3 is 13 amino acids. Trimming removed 3 bases from V and 7 bases from J; junction bases left unmatched: 5. Germline V gene sequence: CDR1 LNHDA, CDR2 SQIVND (reference sequence).